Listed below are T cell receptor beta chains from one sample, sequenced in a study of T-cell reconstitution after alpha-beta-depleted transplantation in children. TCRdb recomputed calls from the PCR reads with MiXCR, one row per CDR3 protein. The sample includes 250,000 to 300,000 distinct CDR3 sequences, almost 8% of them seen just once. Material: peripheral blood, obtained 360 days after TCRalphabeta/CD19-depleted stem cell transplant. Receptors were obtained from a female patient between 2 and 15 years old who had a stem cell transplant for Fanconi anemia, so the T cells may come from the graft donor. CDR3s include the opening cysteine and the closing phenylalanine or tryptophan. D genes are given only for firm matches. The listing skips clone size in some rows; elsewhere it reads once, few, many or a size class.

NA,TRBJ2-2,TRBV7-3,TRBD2,TGTGCCAGCAGCTTAAACCTGGGGGGACTAGCGGACACCGGGGAGCTGTTTTTT,CASSLNLGGLADTGELFF
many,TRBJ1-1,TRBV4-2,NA,TGTGCCAGCAGCCAAGATCTACAGTTGGGGGAAGCTTTCTTT,CASSQDLQLGEAFF
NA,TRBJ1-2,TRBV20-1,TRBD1,TGCAGTGCTCCCCAGGGGGACTATGGCTACACCTTC,CSAPQGDYGYTF
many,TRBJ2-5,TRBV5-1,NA,TGCGCCAGCAGCTTGGCCCGGCAGCAAGAGACCCAGTACTTC,CASSLARQQETQYF
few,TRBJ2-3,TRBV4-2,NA,TGTGCCAGCACCCGGTTAGGGGGGGGTTTGTACGATACGCAGTATTTT,CASTRLGGGLYDTQYF
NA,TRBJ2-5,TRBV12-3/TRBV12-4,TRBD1,TGTGCCAGCGGTGGACAGGGGGCAGAGACCCAGTACTTC,CASGGQGAETQYF
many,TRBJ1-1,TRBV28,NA,TGTGCCAGCAGTTTAGTCCGGTCTGAAGCTTTCTTT,CASSLVRSEAFF
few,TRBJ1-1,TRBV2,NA,TGTGCCAGCAGTGATGTGGGAATTGAAGCTTTCTTT,CASSDVGIEAFF
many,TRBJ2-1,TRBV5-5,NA,TGTGCCAGCAGCTTGTTTTTCGATGAGCAGTTCTTC,CASSLFFDEQFF
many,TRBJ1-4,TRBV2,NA,TGTGCCAGCTCCAGAGCCCAAATCTTTAATGAAAAACTGTTTTTT,CASSRAQIFNEKLFF
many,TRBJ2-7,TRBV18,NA,TGTGCCAGCTCACCAGTTCCCGGGTCCTACGAGCAGTACTTC,CASSPVPGSYEQYF
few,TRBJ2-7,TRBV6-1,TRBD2,TGTGCCAGCAGGACGAGCGGGGCCCTCTACGAGCAGTACTTC,CASRTSGALYEQYF
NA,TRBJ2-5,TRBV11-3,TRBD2,TGTGCCAGCAGCTTAACTAGCGGGATGGAGACCCAGTACTTC,CASSLTSGMETQYF
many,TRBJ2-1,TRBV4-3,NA,TGCGCCAGCAGCCTTAAAATAACCGGGACCGGAATCTACAATGAGCAGTTCTTC,CASSLKITGTGIYNEQFF
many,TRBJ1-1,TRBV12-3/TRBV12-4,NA,TGTGCCAGCAGTTTAATGAGGCAGAACACTGAAGCTTTCTTT,CASSLMRQNTEAFF
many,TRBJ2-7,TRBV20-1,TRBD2,TGCAGTGCTAGAGATAGGAAACTAGCGGGAACTGGCGGGCAGTACTTC,CSARDRKLAGTGGQYF
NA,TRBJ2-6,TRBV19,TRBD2,TGTGCCAGTAGTGTACTGGCGGGGGGGTCTGGGGCCAACGTCCTGACTTTC,CASSVLAGGSGANVLTF
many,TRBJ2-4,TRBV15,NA,TGTGCCACCAGCAGGGGAACCGGGACGGCCGAAAACATTCAGTACTTC,CATSRGTGTAENIQYF
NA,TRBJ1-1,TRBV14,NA,TGTGCCAGCCGGACACGAAAGATAACTGAAGCTTTCTTT,CASRTRKITEAFF
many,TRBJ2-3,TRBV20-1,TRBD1,TGCAGTGCTCACCGCTTGACAGGGGGAGGCACAGATACGCAGTATTTT,CSAHRLTGGGTDTQYF
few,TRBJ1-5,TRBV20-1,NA,TGCAGTGCTCAACAGGGAAGCGACAATCAGCCCCAGCATTTT,CSAQQGSDNQPQHF
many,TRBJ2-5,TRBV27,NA,TGTGCCACCAGGGTCGGAGAGACCCAGTACTTC,CATRVGETQYF
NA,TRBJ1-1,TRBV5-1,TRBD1,TGCGCCAGCAGCGCTCCGACAGGGCCCCTGAACACTGAAGCTTTCTTT,CASSAPTGPLNTEAFF
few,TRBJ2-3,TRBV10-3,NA,TGTGCCATCAGTGATTTGGGGAGCACAGATACGCAGTATTTT,CAISDLGSTDTQYF
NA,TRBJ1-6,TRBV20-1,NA,TGCAGTGCTAGGACAGGTTTTGGCTCCTATAATTCACCCCTCCACTTT,CSARTGFGSYNSPLHF
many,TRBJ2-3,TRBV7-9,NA,TGTGCCAGCAGCTTTACGGGCGTCGCAGATACGCAGTATTTT,CASSFTGVADTQYF
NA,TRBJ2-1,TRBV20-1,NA,TGCAGTGCTAGAGACCCGCGGTTGGGCTCCTACAATGAGCAGTTCTTC,CSARDPRLGSYNEQFF
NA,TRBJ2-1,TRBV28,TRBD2,TGTGCCAGCAGTTTAGGCGGGGGGGCATTAAATGAGCAGTTCTTC,CASSLGGGALNEQFF
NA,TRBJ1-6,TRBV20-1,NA,TGCAGTGCCGGGTCATACCAGGGACCTAATTCACCCCTCCACTTT,CSAGSYQGPNSPLHF
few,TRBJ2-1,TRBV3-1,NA,TGTGCCAGCAGCCAAGATCGGACTACGCGGGGAAATGAGCAGTTCTTC,CASSQDRTTRGNEQFF
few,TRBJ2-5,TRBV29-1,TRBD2,TGCAGCGTGGGGCCGGGAGGGTGGGGAGAGACCCAGTACTTC,CSVGPGGWGETQYF
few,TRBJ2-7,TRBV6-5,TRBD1,TGTGCCAGCAGTTACTCCAGGGGGCTTTACGAGCAGTACTTC,CASSYSRGLYEQYF
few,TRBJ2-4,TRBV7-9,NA,TGTGCCAGCGGCCACTCGGCCAAAAACATTCAGTACTTC,CASGHSAKNIQYF
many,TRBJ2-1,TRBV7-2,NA,TGTGCCAGCAGCTTAAGGGGTCCCTACAATGAGCAGTTCTTC,CASSLRGPYNEQFF
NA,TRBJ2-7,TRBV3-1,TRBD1,TGTGCCAGCAGCCAAGTCCGGGACAGCCCCTACGAGCAGTACTTC,CASSQVRDSPYEQYF
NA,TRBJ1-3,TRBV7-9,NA,TGTGCCAGCAGCTTACCCGGGGGCTCTGGAAACACCATATATTTT,CASSLPGGSGNTIYF
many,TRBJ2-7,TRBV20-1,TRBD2,TGCAGTGCTAGATTGGCTAGCGGGGAAAGTGAGCAGTACTTC,CSARLASGESEQYF
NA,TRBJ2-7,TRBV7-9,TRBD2,TGTGCCAGCAGCTTAGACGTTCTAGCGGGAGGTTCGCACGAGCAGTACTTC,CASSLDVLAGGSHEQYF
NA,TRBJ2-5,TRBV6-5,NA,TGTGCCACGGGAAACCAAGAGACCCAGTACTTC,CATGNQETQYF
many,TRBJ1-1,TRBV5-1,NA,TGCGCCAGCATGGGGGATGAGTACACTGAAGCTTTCTTT,CASMGDEYTEAFF
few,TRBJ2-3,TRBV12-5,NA,TGTGCTAGTGCCCAGGGTGGTGGCACAGATACGCAGTATTTT,CASAQGGGTDTQYF
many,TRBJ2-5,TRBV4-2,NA,TGTGCCAGCAGCCAAGTTTCCGCTGATTTCCAAGAGACCCAGTACTTC,CASSQVSADFQETQYF
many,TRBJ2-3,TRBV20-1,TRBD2,TGCAGTGCTAGCAGGAGCGGGGATACAGATACGCAGTATTTT,CSASRSGDTDTQYF
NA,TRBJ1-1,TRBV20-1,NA,TGCAGTGCAAACCCTGGTGGGGGGGGTCCCACTGAAGCTTTCTTT,CSANPGGGGPTEAFF
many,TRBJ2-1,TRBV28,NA,TGTGCCAGCAGTATAACAGGTACCTACTCCTACAATGAGCAGTTCTTC,CASSITGTYSYNEQFF
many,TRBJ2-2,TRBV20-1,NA,TGCAGTGCTAGAGTCCCTAACCCCGCAGAACCCGGGGAGCTGTTTTTT,CSARVPNPAEPGELFF
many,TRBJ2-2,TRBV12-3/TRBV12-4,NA,TGTGCCAGCAGTCCCAGGGTTGTGGGTGGCGGGGAGCTGTTTTTT,CASSPRVVGGGELFF
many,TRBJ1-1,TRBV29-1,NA,TGCAGCGCGAGTGCCACGACCGGGTGGAACACTGAAGCTTTCTTT,CSASATTGWNTEAFF
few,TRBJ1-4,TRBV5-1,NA,TGCGCCAGCAGTGCATGGGCAGGGGATGAAAAACTGTTTTTT,CASSAWAGDEKLFF
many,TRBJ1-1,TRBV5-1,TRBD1,TGCGCCAGCAACTTAGGGCCGACAGGGACTGAAGCTTTCTTT,CASNLGPTGTEAFF
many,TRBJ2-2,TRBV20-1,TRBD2,TGCAGTGCTAGAGAAATTCTGGGAGGGGTAGGCACCGGGGAGCTGTTTTTT,CSAREILGGVGTGELFF
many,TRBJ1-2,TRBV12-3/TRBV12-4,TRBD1,TGTGCCAGCAGTTTTCGCGCAGGGGGCTTGGATGGCTACACCTTC,CASSFRAGGLDGYTF
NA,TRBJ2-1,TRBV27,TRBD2,TGTGCCAGCAGCCCTCTAGCGGGAGGGCGCATGGGGGAGCAGTTCTTC,CASSPLAGGRMGEQFF
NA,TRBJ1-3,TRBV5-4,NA,TGTGCCAGCAGCTTGGAGATTACCAGCGGGCACTCTGGAAACACCATATATTTT,CASSLEITSGHSGNTIYF
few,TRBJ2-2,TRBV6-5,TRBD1,TGTGCCAGCACCCTCACGACAGGGAACGGGGAGCTGTTTTTT,CASTLTTGNGELFF
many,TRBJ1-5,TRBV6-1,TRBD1,TGTGCCAGCGGAAGGGGACAGTTTAGCAATCAGCCCCAGCATTTT,CASGRGQFSNQPQHF
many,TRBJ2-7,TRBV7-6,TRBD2,TGTGCCAGCAGCTTAGAAGGTAGCGGGAACCCCTACGAGCAGTACTTC,CASSLEGSGNPYEQYF
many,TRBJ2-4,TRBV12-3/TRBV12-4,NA,TGTGCCAGCAGTTTATCCTTAGCCAAAAACATTCAGTACTTC,CASSLSLAKNIQYF
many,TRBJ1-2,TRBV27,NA,TGTGCCAGCAGTTTTCTACAGGGAGACTATGGCTACACCTTC,CASSFLQGDYGYTF
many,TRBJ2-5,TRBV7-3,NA,TGTGCCAGCAGCTTTGGGGGGAAAAAAGAGACCCAGTACTTC,CASSFGGKKETQYF